A selection of T cell receptor beta chains follows, all from one sample in a study of CD8 T cells in Susac syndrome. From the immunoSEQ multiplex PCR reads, TCRdb called clonotypes with MiXCR, one entry per CDR3 protein. The sample contains some 400,000 distinct CDR3 sequences, 85% to 90% of which appear only once. The sample comprised CD8+ T cells from PBMCs. These receptors were taken from a human donor with multiple sclerosis. Each CDR3 is given with its conserved first and last residue.

v_call: TRBV3-1
j_call: TRBJ2-1
cdr3_aa: CASSQAGPGNEQFF

v_call: TRBV11-2
j_call: TRBJ2-2
cdr3_aa: CASSPIPGLATNTGELFF

v_call: TRBV29-1
j_call: TRBJ2-1
cdr3_aa: CSVLGGAGLGYEQFF

v_call: TRBV28
j_call: TRBJ2-1
cdr3_aa: CASWEREKYNEQFF

v_call: TRBV7-8
j_call: TRBJ1-2
cdr3_aa: CASSLGPGSYGGYTF

v_call: TRBV6-1
j_call: TRBJ2-7
cdr3_aa: CASSLRGEGEQYF

v_call: TRBV9
j_call: TRBJ1-2
cdr3_aa: CASSAAGSFYGYTF

v_call: TRBV4-1
j_call: TRBJ2-7
cdr3_aa: CASSQAQGTAYEQYF

v_call: TRBV4-1
j_call: TRBJ1-3
cdr3_aa: CASRINRDDGKRGNTIYF

v_call: TRBV5-1
j_call: TRBJ2-7
cdr3_aa: CASSLRDRVSSYEQYF

v_call: TRBV20-1
j_call: TRBJ2-5
cdr3_aa: CSARDGLAGESETQYF

v_call: TRBV12-3/TRBV12-4
j_call: TRBJ1-5
cdr3_aa: CASSFETADSNQPQHF

v_call: TRBV29-1
j_call: TRBJ1-1
cdr3_aa: CSVEETGDFEAFF

v_call: TRBV7-3
j_call: TRBJ1-1
cdr3_aa: CASSPRVNTEAFF

v_call: TRBV30
j_call: TRBJ2-3
cdr3_aa: CAWSRQDTDTQYF

v_call: TRBV18
j_call: TRBJ2-7
cdr3_aa: CASSPEREWFDEQYF

v_call: TRBV3-1
j_call: TRBJ2-3
cdr3_aa: CASSQVWSPDTQYF

v_call: TRBV9
j_call: TRBJ2-7
cdr3_aa: CASSVGQTYEQYF

v_call: TRBV29-1
j_call: TRBJ2-2
cdr3_aa: CSVGPDYTGELFF